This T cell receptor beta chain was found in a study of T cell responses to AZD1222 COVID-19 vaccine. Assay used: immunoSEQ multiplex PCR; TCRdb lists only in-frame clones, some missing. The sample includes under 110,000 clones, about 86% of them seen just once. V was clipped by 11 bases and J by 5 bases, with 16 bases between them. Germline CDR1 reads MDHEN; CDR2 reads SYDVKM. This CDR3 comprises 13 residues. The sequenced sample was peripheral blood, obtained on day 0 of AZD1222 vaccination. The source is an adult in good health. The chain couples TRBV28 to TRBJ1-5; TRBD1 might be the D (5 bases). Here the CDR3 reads CALQGRGDQPQHF. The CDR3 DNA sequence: TGTGCCCTTCAGGGACGTGGGGATCAGCCCCAGCATTTT.